This T cell receptor (beta chain) was captured by sequencing in a study of graft-versus-host responses after intestinal transplantation. At the level of the study: Transplants given to recipients were multivisceral, liver-intestinal, or isolated intestinal. All recipients got anti-thymocyte globulin induction, then tacrolimus and steroids for 2 to 4 years. Study-wide results and limits: Recipient-marrow GvH clones were detected, some having first appeared in ileum or blood. Among circulating GvH clones, peak levels were associated with early post-transplant declines in HvG clones.

Details on this clone: Its specificity is not known.

V was cut by 6 bases and J by 2 bases, with 12 bases left in between. This CDR3 is built from 14 residues. Germline CDR1 is LGHNT and CDR2 is FRNRAP. Using immunoSEQ multiplex PCR, the repertoire was profiled, and TCRdb retains in-frame clones only, with some absent. This table holds around 100,000 clones, more than 90% found once. The sequences come from unstimulated CD4+ T cells sorted from spleen or lymph node cells, collected before transplant. This sequence originates from a human donor who was the organ donor for an intestinal transplant. The rearrangement uses TRBV12-5 and TRBJ2-3, with D unresolved. CDR3 residues: CASGVGTPTDTQYF. The CDR3 DNA sequence: TGTGCTAGTGGGGTAGGCACCCCCACAGATACGCAGTATTTT. Full variable domain (rest looked up from reference TRBV12-5 and TRBJ2-3): DARVTQTPRHKVTEMGQEVTMRCQPILGHNTVFWYRQTMMQGLELLAYFRNRAPLDDSGMPKDRFSAEMPDATLATLKIQPSEPRDSAVYFCASGVGTPTDTQYFGPGTRLTVL.